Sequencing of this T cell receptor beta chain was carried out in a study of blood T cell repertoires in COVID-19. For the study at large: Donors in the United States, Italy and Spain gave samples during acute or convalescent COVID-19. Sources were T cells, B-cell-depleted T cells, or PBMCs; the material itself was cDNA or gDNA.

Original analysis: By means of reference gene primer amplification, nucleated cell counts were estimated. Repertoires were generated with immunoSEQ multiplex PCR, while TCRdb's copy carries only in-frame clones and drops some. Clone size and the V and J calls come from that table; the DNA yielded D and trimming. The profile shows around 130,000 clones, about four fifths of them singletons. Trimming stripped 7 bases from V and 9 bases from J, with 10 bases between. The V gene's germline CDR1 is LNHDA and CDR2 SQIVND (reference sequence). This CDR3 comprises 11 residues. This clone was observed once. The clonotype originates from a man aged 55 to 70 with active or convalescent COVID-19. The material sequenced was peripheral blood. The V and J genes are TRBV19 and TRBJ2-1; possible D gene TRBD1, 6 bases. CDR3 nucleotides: TGTGCCAGTACCCTAGGGGGTGAGCAGTTCTTC. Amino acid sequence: CASTLGGEQFF. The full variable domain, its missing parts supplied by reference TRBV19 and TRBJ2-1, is DGGITQSPKYLFRKEGQNVTLSCEQNLNHDAMYWYRQDPGQGLRLIYYSQIVNDFQKGDIAEGYSVSREKKESFPLTVTSAQKNPTAFYLCASTLGGEQFFGPGTRLTVL.